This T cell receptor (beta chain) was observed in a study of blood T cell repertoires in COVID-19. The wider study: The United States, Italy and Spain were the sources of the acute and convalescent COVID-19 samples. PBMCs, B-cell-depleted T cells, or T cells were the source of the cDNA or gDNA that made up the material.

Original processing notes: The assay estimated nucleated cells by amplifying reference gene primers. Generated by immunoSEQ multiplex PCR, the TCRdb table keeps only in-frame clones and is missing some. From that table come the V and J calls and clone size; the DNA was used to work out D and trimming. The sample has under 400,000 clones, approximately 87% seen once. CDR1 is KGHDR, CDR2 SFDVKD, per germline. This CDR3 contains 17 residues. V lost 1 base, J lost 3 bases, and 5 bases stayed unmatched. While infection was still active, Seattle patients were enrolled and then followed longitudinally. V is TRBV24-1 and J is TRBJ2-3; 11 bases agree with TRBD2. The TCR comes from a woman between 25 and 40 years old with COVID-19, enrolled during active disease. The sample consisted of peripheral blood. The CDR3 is CATSDLKASGRTDTQYF. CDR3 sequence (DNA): TGTGCCACCAGTGATTTAAAGGCTAGCGGGAGGACAGATACGCAGTATTTT.